What follows describes a single T cell receptor (beta chain). This receptor's antigen is unknown. Qualities for individual bases were not recorded, and no much larger clone is one base off. This record comes from a study of Ad26.COV2.S vaccination and SARS-CoV-2 variants (dated by TCRdb to the early 2020s). Broadly, across the study: Donors in the vaccine arm were drawn from COV1001, a multicentre, randomized, double-blind, placebo-controlled phase I-IIa trial testing Ad26.COV2.S in healthy adults. Ad26.COV2.S was administered intramuscularly at 5 x 10^10 or 1 x 10^11 viral particles, either as a single shot or as two shots given 56 days apart. Trial participants were randomized into five groups of five, in which low-dose or high-dose Ad26.COV2.S was given once or twice, or placebo was given on both occasions. Throughout the experiments and outcome assessment, investigators stayed blinded to trial group allocation. A total of 32 samples were included in the TCR-sequenced set, comprising approximately 20 Ad26.COV2.S vaccine recipients, 5 placebo recipients and 8 SARS-CoV-2 convalescent individuals. TCRbeta repertoire sequencing was used to assess the specificity and breadth of SARS-CoV-2-reactive T cell receptors after Ad26.COV2.S vaccination.

What the research found in general, with its limitations: According to the authors, total T cell responses may have been underestimated by the TCR breadth and depth analyses. The study was not powered to compare responses between vaccine doses or regimens. Higher spike-specific TCR breadth was observed in Ad26.COV2.S recipients than in placebo recipients (P = 0.0014). Non-spike TCR breadth was comparable between vaccine and placebo recipients, consistent with the vaccine containing only spike. After vaccination, substantial breadth of spike-specific CD8+ and CD4+ T cell responses was reported.

The immunoSEQ Assay was the method used to sequence TCRbeta CDR3 regions. After extraction, genomic DNA underwent amplification by bias-controlled multiplex PCR, followed by high-throughput sequencing. The paper's processing steps were these. To quantify the absolute abundance of every unique TCRbeta CDR3 region, sequences were collapsed and filtered. Usable DNA was measured by amplifying reference genes present in all nucleated cells, and TCRbeta template counts were normalized to that usable DNA to estimate T cell fraction. Repertoire TCRs were annotated as SARS-CoV-2-specific by exact matching of V gene, CDR3 amino acid sequence and J gene to a known reactive TCR set. The reference SARS-CoV-2 TCR set was obtained from MIRA and was filtered for enrichment in COVID-19-positive ImmuneCODE repertoires, whereby public or cross-reactive TCRs were removed. Drawing on the MIRA antigens, annotated TCRs were analysed further at the level of specific ORF or position within ORF. Depth was the summed frequency of annotated unique rearrangements, while breadth was defined as annotated unique rearrangements over total unique productive rearrangements. Two-sided Wilcoxon rank-sum tests were used to compare TCR breadth between groups. Entries here come from immuneACCESS through TCRdb and include only in-frame sequences with V and J called. Some clones fail to appear in such tables; in the studies checked, an unresolved V gene covers under half of the shortfall, and the cause of the remainder is unknown. The DNA was the basis for D and trimming; V, J and clone size are from that table. Recorded for this sample are about 480,000 clones; around 85% of them occurred a single time. The leading ten clones occupy roughly 12% of the sample.

Compared with germline, V lacks 4 bases and J lacks 10 bases; bases without a gene match: 10. The germline V gene sets CDR1 to SGHRS and CDR2 to YFSETQ. Its CDR3 holds 13 amino acids, cysteine through phenylalanine. Only the CDR3 portion is preserved as DNA: 39 bases, with reading frame beginning at the first base. Per the publication, the treatment or condition label means: roughly 19 received Ad26.COV2.S at low or high dose, single or two shots; about 5 received placebo; per-sample allocation not given. For vaccine and placebo recipients, the sequenced repertoires came from samples collected on day 63 after the first injection. Cohort 1b enrolled 25 or so adults aged 18-55 years at a single site in Boston, USA, between 29 July and 7 August 2020. As a vaccine, Ad26.COV2.S was a replication-incompetent adenovirus type 26 vector that expressed a prefusion-stabilized SARS-CoV-2 spike protein derived from the original Wuhan strain.

The receptor chain draws on TRBV5-1 and TRBJ1-1, and 7 junctional nucleotides match TRBD1. The clonotype originates from a person between 18 and 59 years old who received the Ad26.COV2.S COVID-19 vaccine or a placebo. The material sequenced was peripheral blood, taken in a trial of Ad26.COV2.S vaccine versus placebo. The DNA is TGCGCCAGCAGCATAAGACAGGGAGGGCGAGCTTTCTTT. Its product reads: CASSIRQGGRAFF.